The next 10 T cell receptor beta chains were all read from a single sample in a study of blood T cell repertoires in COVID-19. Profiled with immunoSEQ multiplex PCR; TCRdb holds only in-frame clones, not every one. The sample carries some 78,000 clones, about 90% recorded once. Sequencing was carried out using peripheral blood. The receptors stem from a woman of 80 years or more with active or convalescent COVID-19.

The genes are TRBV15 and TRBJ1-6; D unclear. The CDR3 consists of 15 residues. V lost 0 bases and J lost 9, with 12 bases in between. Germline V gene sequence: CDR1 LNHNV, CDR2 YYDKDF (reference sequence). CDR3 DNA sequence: TGTGCCACCAGCAGAGATTTCAGCTCGGGTTCACCCCTCCACTTT. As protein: CATSRDFSSGSPLHF.

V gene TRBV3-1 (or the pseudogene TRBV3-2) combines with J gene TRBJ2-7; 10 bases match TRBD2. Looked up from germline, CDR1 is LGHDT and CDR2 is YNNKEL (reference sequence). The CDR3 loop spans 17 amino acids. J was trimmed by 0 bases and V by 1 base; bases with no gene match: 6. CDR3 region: CASSQGTSGMSSYEQYF. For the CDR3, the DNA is TGTGCCAGCAGCCAAGGGACTAGCGGTATGAGCTCCTACGAGCAGTACTTC.

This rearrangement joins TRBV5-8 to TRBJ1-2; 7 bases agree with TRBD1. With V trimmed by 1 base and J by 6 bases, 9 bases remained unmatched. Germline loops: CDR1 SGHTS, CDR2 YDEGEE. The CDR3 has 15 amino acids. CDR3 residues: CASSLTPGTAHGYTF. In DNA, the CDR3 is TGTGCCAGCAGCTTGACACCAGGGACAGCTCATGGCTACACCTTC.

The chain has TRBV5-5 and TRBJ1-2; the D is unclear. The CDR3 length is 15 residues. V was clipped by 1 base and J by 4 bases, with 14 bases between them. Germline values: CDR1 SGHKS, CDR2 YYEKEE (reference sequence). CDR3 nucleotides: TGTGCCAGCAGCTTGCGCGGAACCCCGGGCTATGGCTACACCTTC. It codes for CASSLRGTPGYGYTF.

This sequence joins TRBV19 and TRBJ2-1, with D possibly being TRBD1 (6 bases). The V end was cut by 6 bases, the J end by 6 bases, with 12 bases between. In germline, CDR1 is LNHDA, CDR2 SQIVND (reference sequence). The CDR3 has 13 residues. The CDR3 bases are TGTGCCAGTAGGCCAGGGGCGCGCAATGAGCAGTTCTTC. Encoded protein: CASRPGARNEQFF.

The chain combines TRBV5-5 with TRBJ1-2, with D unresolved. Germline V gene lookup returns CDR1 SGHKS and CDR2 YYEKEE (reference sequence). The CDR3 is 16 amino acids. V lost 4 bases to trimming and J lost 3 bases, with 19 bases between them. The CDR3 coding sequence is TGTGCCAGCAGCCCCCGTCGAGGGTTCGGGGACTATGGCTACACCTTC. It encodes CASSPRRGFGDYGYTF.

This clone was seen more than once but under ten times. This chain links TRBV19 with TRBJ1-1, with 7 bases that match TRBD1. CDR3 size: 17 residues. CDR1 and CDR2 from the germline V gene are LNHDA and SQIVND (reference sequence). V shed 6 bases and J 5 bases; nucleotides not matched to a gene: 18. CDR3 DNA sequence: TGTGCCAGTAGGGCCCTAGGACAAGGGGGCGGAAGGACTGAAGCTTTCTTT. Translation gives CASRALGQGGGRTEAFF. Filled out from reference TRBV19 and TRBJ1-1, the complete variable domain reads DGGITQSPKYLFRKEGQNVTLSCEQNLNHDAMYWYRQDPGQGLRLIYYSQIVNDFQKGDIAEGYSVSREKKESFPLTVTSAQKNPTAFYLCASRALGQGGGRTEAFFGQGTRLTVV.

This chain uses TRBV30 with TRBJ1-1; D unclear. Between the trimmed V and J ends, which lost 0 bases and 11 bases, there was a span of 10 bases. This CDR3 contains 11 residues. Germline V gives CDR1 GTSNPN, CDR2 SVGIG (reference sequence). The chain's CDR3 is CAWSVGSGAFF. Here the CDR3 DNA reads TGTGCCTGGAGTGTTGGTTCCGGGGCTTTCTTT.

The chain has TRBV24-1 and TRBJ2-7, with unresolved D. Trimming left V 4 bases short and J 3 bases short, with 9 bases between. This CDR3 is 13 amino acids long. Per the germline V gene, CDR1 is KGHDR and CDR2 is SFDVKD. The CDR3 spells CATSDATLYEQYF. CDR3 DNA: TGTGCCACCAGTGACGCGACACTCTACGAGCAGTACTTC.

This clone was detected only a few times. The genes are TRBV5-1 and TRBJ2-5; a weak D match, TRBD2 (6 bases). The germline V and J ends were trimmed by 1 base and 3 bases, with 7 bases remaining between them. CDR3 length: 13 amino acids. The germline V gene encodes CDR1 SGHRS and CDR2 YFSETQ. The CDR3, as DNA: TGCGCCAGCAGCTTGACGGGGGAAGAGACCCAGTACTTC. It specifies CASSLTGEETQYF.